Listed below are T cell receptor beta chains from one sample, sequenced in a study of blood T cells in healthy people across ages. TCRdb analysed the 5' RACE reads with MiXCR anew, one entry per CDR3 protein. The sample carries hundreds of thousands of distinct CDR3 sequences, 50% to 60% recorded once. The source material was blood. These receptors all stem from a man between 60 and 75 years old in good health. Both conserved end residues are part of each CDR3. D genes are given only for firm matches. A clone size is listed for some rows: how often the clone was seen (once, few, many), or a class if it is expanded.

clone_size,j_call,v_call,d_call,cdr3_nt,cdr3_aa
few,TRBJ2-3,TRBV11-2,TRBD2,TGTGCCAGCAGCTATTCAGCGGGAGAGGATACGCAGTATTTT,CASSYSAGEDTQYF
few,TRBJ2-7,TRBV25-1,TRBD1,TGTGCCAGCGCTAGGGACAGAACCTACGAGCAGTACTTC,CASARDRTYEQYF
NA,TRBJ2-3,TRBV15,NA,TGTGCCACCAACGTGGAGGGGGGAAGTAGAGATACGCAGTATTTT,CATNVEGGSRDTQYF
NA,TRBJ2-3,TRBV11-2,TRBD2,TGTGCCAGCAGCTTAGGAGGTACTAGCGTGGATACGCAGTATTTT,CASSLGGTSVDTQYF
NA,TRBJ1-1,TRBV20-1,NA,TGCAGTGCTGGGGTAAACACTGAAGCTTTCTTT,CSAGVNTEAFF
NA,TRBJ1-1,TRBV5-1,NA,TGCGCCAGCAGCTTAGGGCAAGGATTGAACACTGAAGCTTTCTTT,CASSLGQGLNTEAFF
many,TRBJ2-1,TRBV29-1,NA,TGCAGCGTTCGGGGGCAGGGCCACAATGAGCAGTTCTTC,CSVRGQGHNEQFF
once,TRBJ2-3,TRBV3-1,TRBD1,TGTGCCAGCAGCGCAGAGGGGGCCTTGAGCACAGATACGCAGTATTTT,CASSAEGALSTDTQYF
NA,TRBJ2-5,TRBV6-2/TRBV6-3,TRBD1,TGTGCCAGCAGGGGACAGTCCTACCAGCAGTACTTC,CASRGQSYQQYF
few,TRBJ2-3,TRBV7-9,TRBD1,TGTGCCAGCAGCTTGGGGCACAGGGGTTCCACAGATACGCAGTATTTT,CASSLGHRGSTDTQYF
few,TRBJ2-5,TRBV29-1,TRBD1,TGCAGCGGCCGGACAGGGGGCTGGGTCCAAGAGACCCAGTACTTC,CSGRTGGWVQETQYF
few,TRBJ2-1,TRBV5-1,NA,TGCGCCAGCAGCTTGGCCCTAGGGTCCAATGAGCAGTTCTTC,CASSLALGSNEQFF
few,TRBJ1-2,TRBV29-1,TRBD1,TGCAGCGTCGCCGGGACAGGGAACTATGGCTACACCTTC,CSVAGTGNYGYTF
NA,TRBJ1-5,TRBV3-1,NA,TGTGCCAGCAGCCAGGCCGATAGCAATCGGCCCCAGCATTTT,CASSQADSNRPQHF
many,TRBJ2-6,TRBV29-1,NA,TGCAGCGTTAATGGTGTCTCTGGGGCCAACGTCCTGACTTTC,CSVNGVSGANVLTF
NA,TRBJ1-1,TRBV27,NA,TGTGCCAGCTTACGCGCCGCCGGGTCACTTGAAGCTTTCTTT,CASLRAAGSLEAFF
NA,TRBJ1-5,TRBV18,TRBD1,TGTGCCAGCTCACCCCAGACAGGGGGACAGCCCCAGCATTTT,CASSPQTGGQPQHF
NA,TRBJ2-1,TRBV4-2,NA,TGTGCCAGCAGCCCGCACGCAGATCCCAATGAGCAGTTCTTC,CASSPHADPNEQFF
many,TRBJ2-1,TRBV20-1,NA,TGCAGTGCTAGAATACGGGTGGGGGGCCCCACTCAATCCTACAATGAGCAGTTCTTC,CSARIRVGGPTQSYNEQFF
NA,TRBJ2-7,TRBV20-1,TRBD1,TGCAGTGCTTGGGACAGGGGACTTTACGAGCAGTACTTC,CSAWDRGLYEQYF
NA,TRBJ2-1,TRBV24-1,NA,TGTGCCACCAGTGACCCCTCTTTGCCCTCAGGCGATGAGCAGTTCTTC,CATSDPSLPSGDEQFF
NA,TRBJ1-2,TRBV12-5,TRBD1,TGTGCTAGTGGTTTGGCCGGGACAGGAGGTGGCTACACCTTC,CASGLAGTGGGYTF
NA,TRBJ2-6,TRBV4-1,NA,TGCGCCAGCAGCCAAATCCCCGGGGCCAACGTCCTGACTTTC,CASSQIPGANVLTF
once,TRBJ1-2,TRBV28,TRBD1,TGTGCCAGCAGTCCCGGGACAGGGGGTTCTCTGGGTGGCTACACCTTC,CASSPGTGGSLGGYTF
NA,TRBJ2-7,TRBV14,TRBD1,TGTGCCAGCAGCCGACAACAGGGGAGTGCCTACGAGCAGTACTTC,CASSRQQGSAYEQYF
NA,TRBJ2-7,TRBV9,TRBD1,TGTGCCAGCAGCGTGGGGACAGGGCTAAGGTACGAGCAGTACTTC,CASSVGTGLRYEQYF
NA,TRBJ2-7,TRBV20-1,NA,TGCAGTGCTAGAAGCGGATATTTCACCTACGAGCAGTACTTC,CSARSGYFTYEQYF
NA,TRBJ2-5,TRBV7-9,NA,TGTGCCAGCAGCTTCCAACTTTTCCAAGAGACCCAGTACTTC,CASSFQLFQETQYF
NA,TRBJ2-7,TRBV20-1,NA,TGCAGTGCTACCGGGAGGACAGCCTCGGTAACCTACGAGCAGTACTTC,CSATGRTASVTYEQYF
NA,TRBJ2-5,TRBV7-2,NA,TGTGCCAGCAGCAAATATTCGGAGACCCAGTACTTC,CASSKYSETQYF
NA,TRBJ1-5,TRBV20-1,NA,TGCAGTGCTAGAGATCCGAGAGTCAATCAGCCCCAGCATTTT,CSARDPRVNQPQHF
NA,TRBJ2-3,TRBV7-3,NA,TGTGCCAGCAGCCCTATCGGGAGTGGGAATACGCAGTATTTT,CASSPIGSGNTQYF
few,TRBJ1-5,TRBV6-2/TRBV6-3,NA,TGTGCCAGCAGTCCAAGGGGGGCCCGCAATCAGCCCCAGCATTTT,CASSPRGARNQPQHF